This T cell receptor beta chain was recovered during a study of blood T cell repertoires in COVID-19. The V gene's germline CDR1 is LGHNA and CDR2 YSLEER. V was cut by 4 bases and J by 4 bases, with 12 bases left in between. This CDR3 spans 14 amino acids. Clones were sequenced by immunoSEQ multiplex PCR, and TCRdb holds only the in-frame ones, with some missing. Of about 41,000 clones listed, around nine tenths are singletons. The chain is built from TRBV4-3 and TRBJ2-3; tentatively, D is TRBD1 (5 bases). Sequencing used peripheral blood. This TCR was sampled from a man aged 55 to 70 with acute or convalescent COVID-19. The CDR3 DNA reads as TGCGCCAGCAGCCCAGCAGGGTCCGCAGATACGCAGTATTTT. This gives the protein CASSPAGSADTQYF.